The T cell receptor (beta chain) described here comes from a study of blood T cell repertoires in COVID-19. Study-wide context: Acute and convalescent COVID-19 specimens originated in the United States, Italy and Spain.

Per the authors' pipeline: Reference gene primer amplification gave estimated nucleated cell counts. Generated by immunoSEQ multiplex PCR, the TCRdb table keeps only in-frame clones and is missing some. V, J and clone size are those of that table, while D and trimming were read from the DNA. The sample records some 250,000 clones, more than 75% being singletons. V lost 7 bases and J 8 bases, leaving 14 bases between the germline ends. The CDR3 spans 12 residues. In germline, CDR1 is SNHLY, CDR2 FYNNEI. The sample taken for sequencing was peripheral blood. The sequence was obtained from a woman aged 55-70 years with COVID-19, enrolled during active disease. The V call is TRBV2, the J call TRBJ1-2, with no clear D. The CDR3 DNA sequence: TGTGCCAGCAATCTCGACATCGAAGGCTACACCTTC. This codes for CASNLDIEGYTF.